This record covers a single TCR beta chain. Antigen: not known. Hyperthyroidism of Graves' type that showed no ophthalmopathy progression within 18 months was stable. Amplification of TCR beta CDR3 regions was performed using RNA transcripts as template. Using the HTBI primer set, a first-round RT-PCR was run on the TCR CDR3. TCRdb re-called the multiplex PCR reads with MiXCR, one entry per CDR3 protein. Among roughly 350,000 distinct CDR3 sequences listed, over 11% were seen once. This CDR3 comprises 17 residues. CDR1 is SGHRS, CDR2 YFSETQ, per germline. The J segment lost 1 base and the V segment lost 4 bases, leaving 10 bases of the junction unmatched. These data are taken from a study of T cells in Graves' hyperthyroidism and ophthalmopathy. About the research overall: Peripheral blood collection took place at initial diagnosis, before any treatment. The study's findings and limits: Ophthalmopathy, as predicted by the model, came a median around 6.7 months after the prediction.

The sample was blood. This receptor was identified in a woman in her twenties or thirties with Graves' hyperthyroidism. The rearrangement uses TRBV5-1 and TRBJ2-7, with 11 bases that match TRBD2. CDR3 sequence: CASSPGLAAGASYEQYF. The CDR3 DNA reads as TGCGCCAGCAGCCCGGGACTAGCGGCAGGGGCTTCCTACGAGCAGTACTTC.